This T cell receptor (beta chain) emerged from a study of graft-versus-host responses after intestinal transplantation. TCRdb's copy holds only in-frame clones and misses some; the assay was immunoSEQ multiplex PCR. This table holds about 71,000 clones, 94% found once. CDR1 is SNHLY and CDR2 is FYNNEI in the germline V gene. The ends lost 5 bases at V and 2 bases at J; junction bases unmatched: 2. The CDR3 is 16 residues long. On this clone: What it recognizes is unknown.

This specimen consisted of unstimulated CD8+ T cells sorted from spleen or lymph node cells, obtained before intestinal transplant. The source of this sequence is a human donor who received an intestinal transplant. The V gene is TRBV2, the J gene TRBJ2-2, with 13 bases identical to TRBD2. The CDR3 region is CASSPGLAGNTGELFF. The CDR3 coding sequence is TGTGCCAGCAGTCCGGGACTAGCGGGAAACACCGGGGAGCTGTTTTTT.